This T cell receptor beta chain was sequenced in a study of regulatory T cells in long-lasting Graves disease. Study-level points and caveats: Persistent Graves' cases showed lower TCR diversity than newly diagnosed cases. No thyroid tissue was studied; the work used peripheral blood only. TRBV28, TRBJ1-2 and TRBJ2-5 emerged as the favored segments in persistent disease.

CDR3 length equals 16 residues. With V trimmed by 0 bases and J by 0 bases, 4 bases remained unmatched. Germline CDR1 reads DFQATT; CDR2 reads SNEGSKA (reference sequence). Arm-PCR of CDR3 regions and iRepertoire HTBI primers were used to build TCR beta libraries. Original data processing: Throughout the samples, researchers identified 60 to 70 TRBV and approximately 15 TRBJ segments. TCRdb recomputed calls from the multiplex PCR reads with MiXCR, one row per CDR3 protein. These V and J calls originate from TCRdb's pipeline instead of the authors' own analysis. The table lists 400,000 to 600,000 distinct CDR3 sequences, roughly 21% of them singletons. As for time point: persistent/refractory GD, antithyroid drugs over 5 years with positive TRAb. Extracted PBMC RNA gave rise to the TCR library. On this clonotype itself: Antigen specificity is unknown.

The gene calls are TRBV20-1 and TRBJ2-5, with 10 bases that match TRBD2. This TCR was recovered from a female donor with Graves disease. The material sequenced was peripheral blood mononuclear cells (PBMCs), taken when the disease was refractory, from a patient treated with antithyroid drugs. CDR3 in DNA: TGCAGTGCTAGAGATACTAGCGGGGTTTACCAAGAGACCCAGTACTTC. It is translated as CSARDTSGVYQETQYF.